Following are 17 T cell receptor beta chains from one sample sequenced in a study of blood T cell repertoires in COVID-19. Using immunoSEQ multiplex PCR, the repertoire was profiled, and TCRdb retains in-frame clones only, with some absent. The sample carries over 200,000 clones, 84% recorded once. Source material: peripheral blood. Every receptor here comes from a man in his forties or fifties with active or convalescent COVID-19.

This sequence joins TRBV15 and TRBJ1-2; possible D gene TRBD1, 5 bases. The V and J ends lost 3 bases and 8 bases respectively, with 10 bases between them. This CDR3 contains 12 residues. CDR1 LNHNV and CDR2 YYDKDF come from the germline V gene (reference sequence). In nucleotides, the CDR3 is TGTGCCACCAGCAGTGCGGGGGGGGGCTACACCTTC. It encodes CATSSAGGGYTF. Full variable domain (remainder filled in from reference TRBV15 and TRBJ1-2): DAMVIQNPRYQVTQFGKPVTLSCSQTLNHNVMYWYQQKSSQAPKLLFHYYDKDFNNEADTPDNFQSRRPNTSFCFLDIRSPGLGDTAMYLCATSSAGGGYTFGSGTRLTVV.

V gene TRBV19 combines with J gene TRBJ1-6; 10 bases are a match to TRBD1. The CDR3 consists of 15 residues. With 10 bases clipped from V and 9 bases from J, the junction kept 12 bases outside the gene matches. Germline CDR1 and CDR2: LNHDA and SQIVND (reference sequence). CDR3 in DNA: TGTGCCACTCCACCTGGGACAGGGGTAGGTTCACCCCTCCACTTT. Protein: CATPPGTGVGSPLHF.

This clone was detected only once. The gene calls are TRBV5-1 and TRBJ2-3; D is perhaps TRBD2 (6 bases). Trimming removed 3 bases at V and 2 bases at J, with 13 bases between. There are 15 residues in the CDR3. The germline V gene encodes CDR1 SGHRS and CDR2 YFSETQ. CDR3 DNA sequence: TGCGCCAGCAGCTCGGGACTTCAAACCACAGATACGCAGTATTTT. This translates into CASSSGLQTTDTQYF.

The chain recombines TRBV28 with TRBJ2-2, with D maybe TRBD1 (5 bases). Germline V gene data show CDR1 as MDHEN and CDR2 as SYDVKM. The V and J ends lost 2 bases and 6 bases respectively, with 10 bases between them. This CDR3 has 14 amino acids. CDR3 DNA: TGTGCCAGCAGTTTAGGTGGCAGGGCCGGGGAGCTGTTTTTT. Its translation: CASSLGGRAGELFF.

The chain uses TRBV11-2 and TRBJ1-6, with D possibly TRBD1 on 6 matching bases. Trimming removed 0 bases at V and 0 bases at J, with 18 bases between. CDR1 is SGHAT and CDR2 is FQNNGV in the germline V gene. This CDR3 comprises 20 residues. The CDR3 nucleotides are TGTGCCAGCAGCTTAGATAGGGGGTACAGAGGGAGCTCCTATAATTCACCCCTCCACTTT. Translation gives CASSLDRGYRGSSYNSPLHF.

The chain employs TRBV19 and TRBJ2-3; D is possibly TRBD1 (6 bases). Germline lookup yields CDR1 LNHDA and CDR2 SQIVND (reference sequence). The CDR3 consists of 15 residues. V lost 5 bases and J lost 2, with 14 bases in between. The CDR3 region is CASSGTSGVTDTQYF. CDR3 nucleotide sequence: TGTGCCAGTAGTGGGACAAGTGGGGTCACAGATACGCAGTATTTT.

The rearrangement links TRBV6-4 to TRBJ2-5; D not certain. V was clipped by 2 bases and J by 0 bases, with 7 bases between them. The CDR3 has 14 amino acids. The germline V gene encodes CDR1 MRHNA and CDR2 SNTAGT. The DNA of the CDR3 is TGTGCCAGCAGTGACGGGCCTTACCAAGAGACCCAGTACTTC. It translates to CASSDGPYQETQYF.

This rearrangement joins TRBV19 to TRBJ2-1, with D perhaps TRBD2 (6 bases). CDR3 length: 13 amino acids. CDR1 is LNHDA and CDR2 is SQIVND in the germline V gene (reference sequence). V lost 2 bases, J lost 8 bases, and 10 bases lay in between. The CDR3 protein is CASSIQGGYEQFF. In DNA, the CDR3 is TGTGCCAGTAGTATACAGGGAGGCTATGAGCAGTTCTTC.

CDR3 amino acids: CASSKLSGQGGGYEQYF. CDR3 nucleotides: TGTGCCAGCAGTAAATTATCGGGACAGGGAGGAGGCTACGAGCAGTACTTC. The V call is TRBV27, the J call TRBJ2-7; 9 nucleotides line up with TRBD1. The V gene end was trimmed by 5 bases and the J gene end by 3 bases; junction bases not matched to a gene: 14. Looked up from germline, CDR1 is MNHEY and CDR2 is SMNVEV (reference sequence). There are 17 residues in the CDR3.

This clone was counted a few times. The gene calls are TRBV27 and TRBJ2-6; 7 positions match TRBD1. Trimming took 3 bases from V and 2 from J; bases not matched to a gene: 1. CDR3 length: 15 residues. In germline, CDR1 is MNHEY, CDR2 SMNVEV (reference sequence). The CDR3 DNA reads TGTGCCAGCAGTTTGACAGGGACTGGGGCCAACGTCCTGACTTTC. Translation: CASSLTGTGANVLTF. Complete variable domain (other parts from reference TRBV27 and TRBJ2-6): EAQVTQNPRYLITVTGKKLTVTCSQNMNHEYMSWYRQDPGLGLRQIYYSMNVEVTDKGDVPEGYKVSRKEKRNFPLILESPSPNQTSLYFCASSLTGTGANVLTFGAGSRLTVL.

This chain uses TRBV7-3 with TRBJ2-2; TRBD2 matches 11 bases. The ends lost 4 bases at V and 2 bases at J; junction bases unmatched: 3. Germline V gives CDR1 SGHTA, CDR2 FQGTGA. The CDR3 length is 16 residues. The CDR3 DNA sequence: TGTGCCAGCAGCTCGGGACTAGCGGTAAACACCGGGGAGCTGTTTTTT. It yields the protein CASSSGLAVNTGELFF. The whole variable domain, remainder taken from reference TRBV7-3 and TRBJ2-2, is GAGVSQTPSNKVTEKGKYVELRCDPISGHTALYWYRQSLGQGPEFLIYFQGTGAADDSGLPNDRFFAVRPEGSVSTLKIQRTERGDSAVYLCASSSGLAVNTGELFFGEGSRLTVL.

V is TRBV6-1 and J is TRBJ1-3, with a weak D call TRBD1 (5 bases). Trimming removed 2 bases at V and 0 bases at J, with 8 bases between. CDR3 size: 15 residues. Germline CDR1 is MNHNS and CDR2 is SASEGT. The CDR3 protein is CASSEQGGSGNTIYF. The CDR3 DNA follows: TGTGCCAGCAGTGAACAGGGCGGCTCTGGAAACACCATATATTTT.

In this sample, this clone turned up once. The chain has TRBV6-5 and TRBJ1-2; tentative D call: TRBD1 (6 bases). The CDR3 is 14 residues long. CDR1 and CDR2 from the germline V gene are MNHEY and SVGAGI. V was trimmed by 6 bases and J by 0 bases, leaving 11 bases between them. The CDR3 protein is CASRVSGANYGYTF. The CDR3 DNA reads TGTGCCAGCAGGGTGTCAGGGGCTAACTATGGCTACACCTTC.

V usage is TRBV29-1 and J usage is TRBJ2-2; the D gene is possibly TRBD2 (6 bases). Germline V gene sequence: CDR1 SQVTM, CDR2 ANQGSEA. Trimming took off 6 bases at V and 3 bases at J, with 17 bases between the two ends. There are 15 residues in the CDR3. CDR3 region: CSVSALAGDTGELFF. The CDR3 nucleotides read TGCAGCGTGTCCGCACTAGCTGGGGACACCGGGGAGCTGTTTTTT.

The rearrangement links TRBV3-1 (or the pseudogene TRBV3-2) to TRBJ2-7; TRBD2 agrees at 8 bases. The CDR3 covers 13 residues. V shed 4 bases, J shed 6 bases, and the junction held 5 bases outside the gene matches. CDR1 is LGHDT, CDR2 YNNKEL, per germline (reference sequence). The CDR3 region is CASSLRGAPEQYF. The CDR3 nucleotides are TGTGCCAGCAGCCTGCGGGGGGCTCCCGAGCAGTACTTC.

This clone was seen a handful of times. The V call is TRBV6-1, the J call TRBJ1-5; TRBD1 is a possible D gene (5 bases). CDR1 is MNHNS, CDR2 SASEGT, per germline. V was clipped by 3 bases and J by 6 bases, with 12 bases between them. The CDR3 extends over 14 amino acids. CDR3 protein: CASSDDSGFQPQHF. The CDR3 DNA sequence: TGTGCCAGCAGTGATGATTCAGGGTTTCAGCCCCAGCATTTT.

V usage is TRBV9 and J usage is TRBJ1-2, with D tentatively TRBD1 (5 bases). CDR1 is SGDLS, CDR2 YYNGEE, per germline. V lost 0 bases, J lost 7 bases, and 13 bases lay in between. This CDR3 has 14 amino acids. The CDR3 loop is CASSVGAGKVGYTF. CDR3 coding DNA: TGTGCCAGCAGCGTAGGAGCAGGGAAGGTTGGCTACACCTTC. Drawing the rest from reference TRBV9 and TRBJ1-2, the complete variable domain is DSGVTQTPKHLITATGQRVTLRCSPRSGDLSVYWYQQSLDQGLQFLIQYYNGEERAKGNILERFSAQQFPDLHSELNLSSLELGDSALYFCASSVGAGKVGYTFGSGTRLTVV.